This T cell receptor (beta chain) was sequenced in a study of T cell responses to AZD1222 COVID-19 vaccine. Study-level findings and limits: Repertoires were collected only later (after the peak T cell response had occurred). A mostly white British donor set with more females was recruited, and clonal diversity was possibly underestimated.

Germline lookup yields CDR1 LGHDT and CDR2 YNNKEL (reference sequence). Trimming stripped 0 bases from V and 5 bases from J, with 10 bases between. CDR3 length equals 14 residues. TCRdb's table, derived via immunoSEQ multiplex PCR, lists solely in-frame clones and lacks some. The sample shows roughly 90,000 clones, around nine tenths of them seen only once. Worth noting for this clone: Its antigen is not identified.

This TCR came from an adult in good health. The genes are TRBV3-1 (or the pseudogene TRBV3-2) and TRBJ1-1; D gene ambiguous. This specimen was peripheral blood, taken on day 0 of MenACWY control vaccination. Written as DNA, the CDR3 is TGTGCCAGCAGCCAAGACGGCATACGGACTGAAGCTTTCTTT. It encodes CASSQDGIRTEAFF.